One sample yielded the 27 T cell receptor beta chains listed below, sequenced in a study of sequential checkpoint blockade in melanoma. Treatment: randomized to nivolumab then ipilimumab (arm A) or the reverse (arm B). Sequenced by immunoSEQ multiplex PCR; TCRdb stores in-frame clones only, minus some. This table has approximately 7,700 clones, about three fifths appearing once. The sequenced sample was CD8+ T cells sorted from blood (inferred from file names), obtained from a patient given nivolumab and ipilimumab in sequence. These receptors came from a human donor with melanoma.

The CDR3 sequence is CASSELDRGYSPLHF. CDR3 DNA: TGTGCCAGCAGTGAGCTAGACAGGGGATATTCACCCCTCCACTTT. The rearrangement joins TRBV25-1 to TRBJ1-6; the match to TRBD1 covers 8 bases. Germline V gene data show CDR1 as MGHDK and CDR2 as SYGVNS. The V and J ends lost 3 bases and 8 bases, in that order; junction bases with no gene match: 6. This CDR3 region has 15 residues.

The V call is TRBV6-4, the J call TRBJ1-5; TRBD1 matches at 9 bases. CDR1 is MRHNA and CDR2 is SNTAGT in the germline V gene. With 6 bases clipped from V and 5 bases from J, the junction kept 8 bases outside the gene matches. The CDR3 has 15 amino acids. In DNA form, the CDR3 reads TGTGCCAGCAGACTTACAGGGGGCACCGATCAGCCCCAGCATTTT. Its translation: CASRLTGGTDQPQHF.

The chain carries TRBV19 and TRBJ1-2; D gene uncertain. With 8 bases removed from V and 5 bases from J, the gap between germline ends came to 6 bases. CDR1 is LNHDA, CDR2 SQIVND, per germline (reference sequence). The CDR3 spans 10 residues. CDR3 in amino acids: CASSGYGYTF. The CDR3 DNA follows: TGTGCCAGTTCCGGTTATGGCTACACCTTC.

This clone was picked up one time. J is TRBJ2-7 and V is TRBV25-1, with D possibly TRBD1 on 6 matching bases. The V end was cut by 6 bases, the J end by 1 base, with 10 bases between. The CDR3 is made up of 13 amino acids. Per germline, CDR1 MGHDK and CDR2 SYGVNS. Written as DNA, the CDR3 is TGTGCCAGCAGCCCGGACAGTTCCTACGAGCAGTACTTC. Protein: CASSPDSSYEQYF.

V is TRBV4-1 and J is TRBJ1-1; D not resolved. CDR3 length equals 15 residues. Trimming cost V 0 bases and J 8 bases, with 16 bases left between them. Germline V gives CDR1 MGHRA, CDR2 YSYEKL. CDR3 sequence reads: CASSQEMAGNTEAFF. For the CDR3, the DNA is TGCGCCAGCAGCCAAGAAATGGCAGGTAATACAGAAGCTTTCTTT.

The rearrangement links TRBV11-2 to TRBJ2-7; TRBD1 agrees at 9 bases. CDR3 length: 12 residues. Germline V gene lookup returns CDR1 SGHAT and CDR2 FQNNGV. After removal of 6 bases from V and 7 bases from J, the junction contained 4 bases not matched to a gene. The CDR3, as DNA: TGTGCCAGCAGGACAGGGGGTAGGGAGCAGTACTTC. Its protein product is CASRTGGREQYF.

V usage is TRBV7-6 and J usage is TRBJ2-7, with D perhaps matching TRBD2 (5 bases). V was clipped by 5 bases and J by 3 bases, with 17 bases between them. Per germline, CDR1 SGHVS and CDR2 FNYEAQ. The CDR3 is 15 residues long. The DNA of the CDR3 is TGTGCCAGCAGCCCGGAGGTTAGCGATTACTACGAGCAGTACTTC. Residues: CASSPEVSDYYEQYF. Drawing the rest from reference TRBV7-6 and TRBJ2-7, the complete variable domain is GAGVSQSPRYKVTKRGQDVALRCDPISGHVSLYWYRQALGQGPEFLTYFNYEAQQDKSGLPNDRFSAERPEGSISTLTIQRTEQRDSAMYRCASSPEVSDYYEQYFGPGTRLTVT.

This sequence joins TRBV29-1 and TRBJ2-7; perhaps TRBD1 as D (6 bases). Per germline, CDR1 SQVTM and CDR2 ANQGSEA. The CDR3 is 11 residues long. V lost 5 bases, J lost 2 bases, and 7 bases lay in between. As DNA, the CDR3 is TGCAGCGTTAGGGGGACCTACGAGCAGTACTTC. Its protein product is CSVRGTYEQYF.

V is TRBV4-2 and J is TRBJ2-7; maybe TRBD1 (7 bases). The CDR3 runs 18 residues. The V end was cut by 2 bases, the J end by 4 bases, with 24 bases between. The germline gives CDR1 LGHNA, CDR2 YNFKEQ. The CDR3 region has the DNA TGTGCCAGCAGCCAACATATTCAGGTGACAGGGACTTATTACGAGCAGTACTTC. Protein: CASSQHIQVTGTYYEQYF.

The chain carries TRBV5-6 and TRBJ2-7; 8 bases are a match to TRBD2. The CDR3 loop spans 14 amino acids. After removal of 7 bases from V and 0 bases from J, the junction contained 6 bases not matched to a gene. The germline CDR1 and CDR2 sequences are SGHDT and YYEEEE. The CDR3 spells CASLTGGSSYEQYF. In DNA form, the CDR3 reads TGTGCCAGCTTAACGGGGGGGTCCTCCTACGAGCAGTACTTC.

CDR3 nucleotides: TGTGCCAGCAGTGAAAGCGACGGACAGGGAAAAGCTTTCTTT. Its translation: CASSESDGQGKAFF. The genes are TRBV6-5 and TRBJ1-1; 8 positions agree with TRBD1. V shed 5 bases, J shed 9 bases, and the junction held 11 bases outside the gene matches. Germline CDR1 MNHEY, CDR2 SVGAGI. This CDR3 has 14 amino acids.

V gene TRBV4-1 combines with J gene TRBJ1-4; perhaps TRBD1 as D (6 bases). This CDR3 comprises 16 residues. Trimming left V 1 base short and J 8 bases short, with 17 bases between. Germline CDR1 and CDR2: MGHRA and YSYEKL. CDR3 sequence reads: CASSQGDETGREKLFF. The CDR3 DNA follows: TGCGCCAGCAGCCAAGGGGATGAGACAGGCCGGGAAAAACTGTTTTTT.

The chain combines TRBV27 with TRBJ2-7, with TRBD2 identical over 8 bases. V was clipped by 3 bases and J by 3 bases; unmatched bases: 1. This CDR3 has 13 residues. Germline CDR1 is MNHEY and CDR2 is SMNVEV (reference sequence). The CDR3 DNA is TGTGCCAGCAGTTTGGGACTAGACTACGAGCAGTACTTC. This codes for CASSLGLDYEQYF.

The chain links TRBV29-1 to TRBJ2-7, with D uncertain. This CDR3 region has 11 residues. Germline V gene sequence: CDR1 SQVTM, CDR2 ANQGSEA. The ends were cut back, 6 bases at V and 2 bases at J, with 8 bases in the middle. Written as DNA, the CDR3 is TGCAGCGTAACCGACACCTACGAGCAGTACTTC. This encodes CSVTDTYEQYF.

V usage is TRBV29-1 and J usage is TRBJ2-7, with D perhaps TRBD1 (6 bases). CDR3 length: 12 residues. Germline CDR1 is SQVTM and CDR2 is ANQGSEA. Trimming cost V 4 bases and J 4 bases, with 11 bases left between them. The CDR3 protein is CSVVGDRYEQYF. CDR3 DNA sequence: TGCAGCGTTGTAGGTGACAGGTACGAGCAGTACTTC.

This clone has just a few counts. This chain links TRBV9 with TRBJ2-7; maybe TRBD1 (5 bases). From germline, CDR1 is SGDLS and CDR2 YYNGEE. Trimming shortened V by 0 bases and J by 5 bases, and 9 bases separated the two germline ends. This CDR3 has 13 residues. The CDR3 protein is CASSVAGWDEQYF. Here the CDR3 DNA reads TGTGCCAGCAGCGTAGCAGGGTGGGACGAGCAGTACTTC.

The CDR3 bases are TGCGCCAGCAGCTTGGCGACAGGCTACGAGCAGTACTTC. This gives the protein CASSLATGYEQYF. The chain combines TRBV5-1 with TRBJ2-7, with a possible D match to TRBD1 (6 bases). The CDR3 sequence is 13 residues long. Germline CDR1 SGHRS, CDR2 YFSETQ. V was pared by 0 bases and J by 3 bases, with 7 bases between.

There are a few counts of this clone. The chain joins TRBV4-1 to TRBJ2-3; TRBD1 matches 8 bases. CDR1 is MGHRA, CDR2 YSYEKL, per germline. The CDR3 extends over 16 amino acids. V gave up 3 bases and J gave up 6 bases; unmatched junction bases: 11. Here the CDR3 DNA reads TGCGCCAGCAGCCAGGCCGGACAGGGTAATGAGGATACGCAGTATTTT. It yields the protein CASSQAGQGNEDTQYF.

This clone was counted between two and nine times. The chain uses TRBV6-4 and TRBJ1-2, with 10 bases lining up with TRBD1. From germline, CDR1 is MRHNA and CDR2 SNTAGT. This CDR3 comprises 14 residues. Trimming took 2 bases from V and 8 from J; bases not matched to a gene: 5. The CDR3 DNA is TGTGCCAGCAGTGACGGGACAGGGGTTCAGGGCTACACCTTC. Encoded protein: CASSDGTGVQGYTF.

This rearrangement joins TRBV5-6 to TRBJ2-7; 7 bases are shared with TRBD1. The CDR3 covers 15 residues. After removal of 2 bases from V and 5 bases from J, the junction contained 10 bases not matched to a gene. CDR1 is SGHDT, CDR2 YYEEEE, per germline. The CDR3 DNA follows: TGTGCCAGCAGCTTCTACAGGGGATTCCTCCACGAGCAGTACTTC. It is translated as CASSFYRGFLHEQYF.

This clone was picked up a small number of times. CDR3 DNA: TGTGCCAGCAGCTTAGCGGAGGGAGCTAATGAAAAACTGTTTTTT. Protein product: CASSLAEGANEKLFF. The chain links TRBV7-9 to TRBJ1-4; no clear D gene. V dropped 0 bases and J dropped 3 bases, with 8 bases sitting between them. The germline CDR1 and CDR2 sequences are SEHNR and FQNEAQ (reference sequence). The length of the CDR3 is 15 residues.

This clone was seen only a few times. The genes are TRBV6-5 and TRBJ1-1; the D gene is possibly TRBD1 (6 bases). The germline V and J ends were trimmed by 0 bases and 5 bases, with 16 bases remaining between them. The germline V gene encodes CDR1 MNHEY and CDR2 SVGAGI. This CDR3 has 16 residues. CDR3 in amino acids: CASSYSIGGGFTEAFF. DNA for the CDR3: TGTGCCAGCAGTTACTCGATCGGGGGGGGCTTTACTGAAGCTTTCTTT.

The chain uses TRBV7-9 and TRBJ2-7; D uncertain. The V end was cut by 4 bases, the J end by 3 bases, with 13 bases between. The germline V gene encodes CDR1 SEHNR and CDR2 FQNEAQ (reference sequence). CDR3 length: 14 residues. The CDR3 spells CASSSPSTDYEQYF. The CDR3 DNA sequence: TGTGCCAGCAGCTCCCCAAGTACTGACTACGAGCAGTACTTC.

This clone is labeled medium-sized. The rearrangement links TRBV7-2 to TRBJ1-6, with D uncertain. The CDR3 covers 13 residues. Germline lookup yields CDR1 SGHTA and CDR2 FQGNSA. The V gene lost 5 bases and the J gene lost 9 bases, with 11 bases spanning the gap. The CDR3 nucleotides read TGTGCCAGCAGCGGAGGATCGGGTTCACCCCTCCACTTT. It is translated as CASSGGSGSPLHF.

This chain connects TRBV5-4 to TRBJ2-7, with 7 bases that match TRBD1. The CDR3 consists of 14 residues. V shed 4 bases, J shed 2 bases, and the junction held 6 bases outside the gene matches. CDR1 SGHNT and CDR2 YYREEE come from the germline V gene (reference sequence). CDR3 region: CASSTRDSTYEQYF. The CDR3 bases are TGTGCCAGCAGCACCCGGGACAGCACCTACGAGCAGTACTTC. Based on the CDR3 plus reference TRBV5-4 and TRBJ2-7, the full variable domain is ETGVTQSPTHLIKTRGQQVTLRCSSQSGHNTVSWYQQALGQGPQFIFQYYREEENGRGNFPPRFSGLQFPNYSSELNVNALELDDSALYLCASSTRDSTYEQYFGPGTRLTVT.

The chain carries TRBV6-1 and TRBJ2-7; D possibly corresponds to TRBD1 (5 bases). V was trimmed by 7 bases and J by 2 bases, leaving 9 bases between them. This CDR3 comprises 12 residues. Germline-derived CDR1 and CDR2 are MNHNS and SASEGT. Written as DNA, the CDR3 is TGTGCCAGCAATCTGGGGCCCTACGAGCAGTACTTC. It specifies CASNLGPYEQYF.

The chain couples TRBV4-2 to TRBJ2-7; 9 bases fit TRBD2. V lost 3 bases to trimming and J lost 2 bases; unmatched junction nucleotides: 11. The CDR3 loop spans 17 amino acids. Germline V gene sequence: CDR1 LGHNA, CDR2 YNFKEQ. In DNA form, the CDR3 reads TGTGCCAGCAGCCAGTCGACTGTAGCGGGGGTACCCTACGAGCAGTACTTC. Protein sequence: CASSQSTVAGVPYEQYF.